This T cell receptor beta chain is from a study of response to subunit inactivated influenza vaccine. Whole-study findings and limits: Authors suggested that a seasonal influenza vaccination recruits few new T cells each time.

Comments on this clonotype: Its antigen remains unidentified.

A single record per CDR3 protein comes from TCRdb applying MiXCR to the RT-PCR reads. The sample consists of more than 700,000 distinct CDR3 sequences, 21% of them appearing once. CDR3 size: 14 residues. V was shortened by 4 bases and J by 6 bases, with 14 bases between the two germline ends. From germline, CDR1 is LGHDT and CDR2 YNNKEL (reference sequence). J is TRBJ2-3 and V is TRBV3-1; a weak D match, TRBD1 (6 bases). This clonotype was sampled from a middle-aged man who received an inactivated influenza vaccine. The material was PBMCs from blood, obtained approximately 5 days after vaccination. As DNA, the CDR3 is TGTGCCAGCAGCCGATCAACAGGGTTGGATACGCAGTATTTT. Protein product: CASSRSTGLDTQYF.